This is a list of T cell receptor beta chains from one sample in a study of early stage breast cancer tumors. Profiling relied on immunoSEQ multiplex PCR, and the TCRdb table lists in-frame clones only, not all of them. The sample shows 51,000 or so clones, around 83% of them seen only once. Sequencing was performed on blood. These receptors all come from a person between 50 and 60 years old with breast cancer. CDR3s include the opening cysteine and the closing phenylalanine or tryptophan. The order of the fields is J gene, D gene, clone size, V gene, CDR3 protein, CDR3 DNA. The D gene is left open where the match is weak. A row's size may be missing; if present it is once, few, many or a size class.

TRBJ2-7 . . TRBV7-2 CASSPLLSSYEQYF TGTGCCAGCAGCCCCCTCCTGAGCTCCTACGAGCAGTACTTC
TRBJ1-1 . . TRBV5-5 CASSSLKVALNTEAFF TGTGCCAGCAGCTCGCTGAAGGTAGCGCTGAACACTGAAGCTTTCTTT
TRBJ1-4 . . TRBV6-5 CASSTTRTNEKLFF TGTGCCAGCAGTACGACACGGACTAATGAAAAACTGTTTTTT
TRBJ1-3 TRBD1 . TRBV5-1 CASSPGTGGTGNTIYF TGCGCCAGCAGCCCGGGGACAGGGGGCACTGGAAACACCATATATTTT
TRBJ2-7 TRBD2 . TRBV5-1 CASMGLAGFEQYF TGCGCCAGCATGGGACTAGCGGGATTCGAGCAGTACTTC
TRBJ2-7 . . TRBV18 CASSLLGPDEQYF TGTGCCAGCTCACTGTTAGGGCCCGACGAGCAGTACTTC
TRBJ1-1 . . TRBV19 CASAHRQSTEAFF TGTGCCAGTGCTCATAGACAGAGCACTGAAGCTTTCTTT
TRBJ1-3 TRBD1 . TRBV7-9 CASRQQGSIGNTIYF TGTGCCAGCAGGCAACAGGGGTCGATTGGAAACACCATATATTTT
TRBJ1-2 TRBD1 . TRBV9 CASSAEDRGHYGYTF TGTGCCAGCAGCGCAGAGGACAGGGGGCACTATGGCTACACCTTC
TRBJ1-2 . . TRBV30 CAWSVGTPRYGYTF TGTGCCTGGAGTGTTGGGACCCCGCGGTATGGCTACACCTTC
TRBJ2-5 TRBD2 . TRBV7-8 CASSLGRTSGRGETQYF TGTGCCAGCAGCTTAGGCCGGACTAGCGGGAGGGGGGAGACCCAGTACTTC
TRBJ2-7 TRBD2 . TRBV27 CASSLEVSGGGEQYF TGTGCCAGCAGTTTAGAGGTTTCGGGAGGGGGCGAGCAGTACTTC
TRBJ1-4 . . TRBV19 CASSMIGTATNEKLFF TGTGCCAGTAGTATGATCGGGACCGCAACTAATGAAAAACTGTTTTTT
TRBJ1-1 . . TRBV29-1 CSVEVSGSEAFF TGCAGCGTTGAAGTATCGGGGTCTGAAGCTTTCTTT
TRBJ1-5 . medium-sized TRBV5-4 CASSFGGRLSNQPQHF TGTGCCAGCAGCTTTGGGGGGCGCCTCTCTAATCAGCCCCAGCATTTT
TRBJ1-4 . few TRBV9 CASSAPREYETNEKLFF TGTGCCAGCAGCGCCCCACGCGAGTATGAAACTAATGAAAAACTGTTTTTT
TRBJ1-3 . . TRBV10-3 CASQGSGNTIYF TGTGCCTCCCAAGGCTCTGGAAACACCATATATTTT
TRBJ1-3 . . TRBV30 CACSMTGSGNTIYF TGTGCCTGTTCCATGACAGGCTCTGGAAACACCATATATTTT
TRBJ2-2 . . TRBV5-1 CASSSSPGSGGELFF TGCGCCAGCAGCTCGTCGCCGGGATCAGGGGGGGAGCTGTTTTTT
TRBJ1-6 . few TRBV11-2 CASSFTNSPLHF TGTGCCAGCAGCTTCACCAATTCACCCCTCCACTTT
TRBJ2-5 . . TRBV19 CASSSGGWGETQYF TGTGCCAGTAGTAGCGGAGGGTGGGGAGAGACCCAGTACTTC
TRBJ2-1 TRBD2 . TRBV2 CATALAGGHNEQFF TGTGCCACCGCACTAGCGGGGGGTCACAATGAGCAGTTCTTC
TRBJ1-4 . . TRBV7-9 CASSYINEKLFF TGTGCCAGCAGCTACATAAACGAAAAACTGTTTTTT
TRBJ2-5 . . TRBV5-6 CASSDGTQYQETQYF TGTGCCAGCAGCGACGGGACTCAGTACCAAGAGACCCAGTACTTC
TRBJ1-1 TRBD1 . TRBV7-2 CASSLGPQGGYMNTEAFF TGTGCCAGCAGCTTAGGCCCACAGGGGGGTTACATGAACACTGAAGCTTTCTTT
TRBJ1-5 TRBD1 . TRBV19 CASSMGQFNQPQHF TGTGCCAGTAGTATGGGACAGTTCAATCAGCCCCAGCATTTT
TRBJ1-2 TRBD1 . TRBV9 CASSVGQGIYGYTF TGTGCCAGCAGCGTAGGACAGGGGATCTATGGCTACACCTTC
TRBJ2-6 . . TRBV9 CASSVGGGANVLTF TGTGCCAGCAGCGTAGGCGGCGGGGCCAACGTCCTGACTTTC
TRBJ1-1 TRBD1 . TRBV5-1 CASSYPGQMNTEAFF TGCGCCAGCAGCTATCCGGGACAGATGAACACTGAAGCTTTCTTT